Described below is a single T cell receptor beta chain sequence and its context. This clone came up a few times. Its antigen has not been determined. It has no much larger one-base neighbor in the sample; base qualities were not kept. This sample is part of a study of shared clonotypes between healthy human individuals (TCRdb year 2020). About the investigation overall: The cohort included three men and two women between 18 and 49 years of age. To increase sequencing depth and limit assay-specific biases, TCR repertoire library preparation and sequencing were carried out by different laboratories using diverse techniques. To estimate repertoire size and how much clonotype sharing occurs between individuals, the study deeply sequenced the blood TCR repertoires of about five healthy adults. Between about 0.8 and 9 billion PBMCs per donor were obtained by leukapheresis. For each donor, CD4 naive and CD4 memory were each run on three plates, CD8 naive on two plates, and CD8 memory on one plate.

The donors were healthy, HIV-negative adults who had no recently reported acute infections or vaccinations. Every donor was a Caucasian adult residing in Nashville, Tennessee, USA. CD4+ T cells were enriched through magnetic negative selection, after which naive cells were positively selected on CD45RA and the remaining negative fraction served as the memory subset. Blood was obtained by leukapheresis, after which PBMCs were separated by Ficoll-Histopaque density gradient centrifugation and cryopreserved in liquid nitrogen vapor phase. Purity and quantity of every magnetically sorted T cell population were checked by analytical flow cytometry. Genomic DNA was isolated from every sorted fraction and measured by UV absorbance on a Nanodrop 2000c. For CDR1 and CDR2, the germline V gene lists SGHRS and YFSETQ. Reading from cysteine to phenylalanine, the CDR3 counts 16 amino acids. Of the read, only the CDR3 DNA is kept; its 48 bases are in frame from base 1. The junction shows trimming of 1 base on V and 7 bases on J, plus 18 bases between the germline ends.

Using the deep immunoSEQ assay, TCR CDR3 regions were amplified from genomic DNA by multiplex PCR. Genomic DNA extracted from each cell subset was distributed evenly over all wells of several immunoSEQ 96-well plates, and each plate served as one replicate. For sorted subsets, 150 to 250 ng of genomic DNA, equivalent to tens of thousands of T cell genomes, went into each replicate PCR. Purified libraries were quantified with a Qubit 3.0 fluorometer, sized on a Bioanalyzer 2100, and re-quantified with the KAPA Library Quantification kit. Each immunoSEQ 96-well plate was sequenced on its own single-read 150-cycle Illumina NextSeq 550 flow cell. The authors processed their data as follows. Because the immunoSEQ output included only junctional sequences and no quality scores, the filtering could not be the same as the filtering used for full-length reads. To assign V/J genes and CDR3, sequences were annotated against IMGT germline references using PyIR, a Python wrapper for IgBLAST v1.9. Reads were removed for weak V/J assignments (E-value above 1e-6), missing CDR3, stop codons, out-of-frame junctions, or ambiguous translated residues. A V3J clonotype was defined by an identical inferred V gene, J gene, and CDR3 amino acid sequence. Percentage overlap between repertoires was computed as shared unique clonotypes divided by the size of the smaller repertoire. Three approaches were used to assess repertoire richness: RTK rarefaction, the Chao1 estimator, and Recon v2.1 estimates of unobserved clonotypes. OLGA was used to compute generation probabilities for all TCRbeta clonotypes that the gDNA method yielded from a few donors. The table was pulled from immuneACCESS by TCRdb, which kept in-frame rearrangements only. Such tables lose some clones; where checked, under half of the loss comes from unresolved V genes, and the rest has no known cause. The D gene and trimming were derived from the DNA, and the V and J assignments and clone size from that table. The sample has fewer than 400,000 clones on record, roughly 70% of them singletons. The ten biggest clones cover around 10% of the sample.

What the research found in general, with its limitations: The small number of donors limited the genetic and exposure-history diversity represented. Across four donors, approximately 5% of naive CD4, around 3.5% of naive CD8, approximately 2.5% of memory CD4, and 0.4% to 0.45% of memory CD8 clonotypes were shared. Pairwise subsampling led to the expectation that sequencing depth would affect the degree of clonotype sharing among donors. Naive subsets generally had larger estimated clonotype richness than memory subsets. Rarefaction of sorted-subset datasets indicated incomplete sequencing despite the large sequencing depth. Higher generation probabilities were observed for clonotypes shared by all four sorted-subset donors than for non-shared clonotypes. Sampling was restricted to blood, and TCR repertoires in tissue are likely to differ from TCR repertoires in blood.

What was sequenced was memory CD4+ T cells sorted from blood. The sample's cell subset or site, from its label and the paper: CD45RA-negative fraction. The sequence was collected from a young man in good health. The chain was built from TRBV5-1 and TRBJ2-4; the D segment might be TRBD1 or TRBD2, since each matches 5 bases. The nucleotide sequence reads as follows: TGCGCCAGCAGCTTGCTTGCACCCGGGGCGTCGAACATTCAGTACTTC. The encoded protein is CASSLLAPGASNIQYF.